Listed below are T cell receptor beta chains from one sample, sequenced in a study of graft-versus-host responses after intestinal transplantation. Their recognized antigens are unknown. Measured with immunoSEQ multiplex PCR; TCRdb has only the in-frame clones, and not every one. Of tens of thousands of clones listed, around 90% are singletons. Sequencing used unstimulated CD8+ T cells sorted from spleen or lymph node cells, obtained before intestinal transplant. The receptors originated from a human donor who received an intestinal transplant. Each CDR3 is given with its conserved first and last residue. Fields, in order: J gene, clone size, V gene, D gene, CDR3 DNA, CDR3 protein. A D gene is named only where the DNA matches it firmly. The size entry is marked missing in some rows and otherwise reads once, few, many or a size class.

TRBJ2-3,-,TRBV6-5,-,TGTGCCAGCAGTTACTATTTGGGATCTAGCACAGATACGCAGTATTTT,CASSYYLGSSTDTQYF
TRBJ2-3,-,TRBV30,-,TGTGCCTGGAGTTTTTCCGGCGGAGGTGGGGATACGCAGTATTTT,CAWSFSGGGGDTQYF
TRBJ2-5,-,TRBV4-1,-,TGCGCCAGCAGCCAAGAGCGTTTGGAGACCCAGTACTTC,CASSQERLETQYF
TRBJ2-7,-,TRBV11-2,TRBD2,TGTGCCAGCAGCTCGAGCGGGGGCTCCTACGAGCAGTACTTC,CASSSSGGSYEQYF
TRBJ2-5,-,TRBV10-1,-,TGCGCCAGCAGTGAGCTTGCAGGGATCCAAGAGACCCAGTACTTC,CASSELAGIQETQYF
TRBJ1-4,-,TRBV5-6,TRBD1,TGTGCCAGCAGCTTGGCTAGGGGGCCACCAACTAATGAAAAACTGTTTTTT,CASSLARGPPTNEKLFF
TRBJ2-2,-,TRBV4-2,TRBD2,TGTGCCAGCAGCCAAGACATAGCGGGGGATTTCCCGGAGCTGTTTTTT,CASSQDIAGDFPELFF
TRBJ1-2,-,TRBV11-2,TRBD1,TGTGCCAGCAGCCGTTTGAAAGGACAGGCCCCCCATGGCTACACCTTC,CASSRLKGQAPHGYTF
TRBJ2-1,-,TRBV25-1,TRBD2,TGTGCCAGCAGGACAGCGGGGAGCTCCTACAATGAGCAGTTCTTC,CASRTAGSSYNEQFF
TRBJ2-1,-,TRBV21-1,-,TGTGCCAGCAGCGGGCAGGGTGTAGCCTACAATGAGCAGTTCTTC,CASSGQGVAYNEQFF
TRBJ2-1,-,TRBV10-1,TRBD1,TGCGCCAGCAGTGAGTCTTGGACAGGGAGTCAATACAATGAGCAGTTCTTC,CASSESWTGSQYNEQFF
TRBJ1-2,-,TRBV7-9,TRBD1,TGTGCCAGCAGCTTCGTTAAAACCGGGACAGGGGATGGCTACACCTTC,CASSFVKTGTGDGYTF
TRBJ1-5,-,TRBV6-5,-,TGTGCCAGCAGTGGAAGGCAGGGAAGCAATCAGCCCCAGCATTTT,CASSGRQGSNQPQHF
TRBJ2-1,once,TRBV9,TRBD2,TGTGCCAGCAGCGTAGATATGGGAGGGCAGCATGAGCAGTTCTTC,CASSVDMGGQHEQFF
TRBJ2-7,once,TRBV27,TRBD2,TGTGCCAGCAGTCCCGGACTAGCGGGGGGCTCCTACGAGCAGTACTTC,CASSPGLAGGSYEQYF
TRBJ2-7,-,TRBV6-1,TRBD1,TGTGCCAGCAGTTGGACAGGGATCTCCTACGAGCAGTACTTC,CASSWTGISYEQYF